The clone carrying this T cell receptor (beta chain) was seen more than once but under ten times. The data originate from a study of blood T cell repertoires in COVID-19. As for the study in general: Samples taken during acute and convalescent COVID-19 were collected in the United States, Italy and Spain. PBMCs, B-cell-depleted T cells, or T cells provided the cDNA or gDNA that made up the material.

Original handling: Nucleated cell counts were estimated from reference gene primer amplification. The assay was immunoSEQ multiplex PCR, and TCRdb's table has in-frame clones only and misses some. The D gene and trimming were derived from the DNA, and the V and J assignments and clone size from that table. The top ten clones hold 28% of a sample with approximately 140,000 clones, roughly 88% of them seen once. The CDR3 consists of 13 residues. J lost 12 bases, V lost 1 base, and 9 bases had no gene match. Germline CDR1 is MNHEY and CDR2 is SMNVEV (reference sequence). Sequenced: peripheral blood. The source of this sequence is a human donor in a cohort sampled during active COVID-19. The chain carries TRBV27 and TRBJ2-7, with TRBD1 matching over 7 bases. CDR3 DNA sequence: TGTGCCAGCAGTTTATGGGACAGAAACGAGGGGTACTTC. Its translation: CASSLWDRNEGYF.